The T cell receptor beta chain under discussion was sequenced for a study of PD-1 blockade in classical Hodgkin lymphoma. Relapse was seen in all patients after autologous stem cell transplantation, and brentuximab vedotin exposure was variable. This table comes from immunoSEQ multiplex PCR, and its TCRdb copy is limited to in-frame clones, with some not included. The repertoire holds 20,000 to 30,000 clones, with approximately 80% as singletons. This TCR came from a human donor with classical Hodgkin lymphoma. Sequences were derived from peripheral blood mononuclear cells (PBMCs), sampled before the second cycle of nivolumab.

For the CDR3, the DNA is TGTGCCAGCAGTTTCGAGCGGGTCTATGGCTACACCTTC. Protein product: CASSFERVYGYTF. V is TRBV28 and J is TRBJ1-2, with unresolved D. The CDR3 spans 13 residues. V was cut by 3 bases and J by 4 bases, with 9 bases left in between. Germline values: CDR1 MDHEN, CDR2 SYDVKM.